The sequence of this TCR beta chain was determined in a study of blood T cell repertoires in COVID-19. Whole-study context: T cells, B-cell-depleted T cells, or PBMCs supplied cDNA or gDNA.

Participant ages covered roughly 18 to 90 years across 20 to 25 US areas. Cohorts were based on clinical histories the participants reported. A COVID-19 case was met by exposed participants within 2 weeks before study entry. The J segment lost 9 bases and the V segment lost 2 bases, leaving 6 bases of the junction unmatched. Germline CDR1 SGHTA, CDR2 FQGNSA. The CDR3 totals 13 residues. TCRdb keeps only in-frame clones here, not all; method: immunoSEQ multiplex PCR. The sample lists 110,000 to 150,000 clones; approximately 80% were seen once. The V and J genes are TRBV7-2 and TRBJ2-7, with 8 positions matching TRBD2. The sample consisted of PBMCs or T cells enriched from blood (not recorded which). The clonotype comes from a woman younger than 30 who had been exposed to COVID-19. The CDR3 DNA reads as TGTGCCAGCAGCTTAACTTCCAGCGGGAGGCAGTACTTC. Translated, it gives CASSLTSSGRQYF. The full variable domain, completed using reference TRBV7-2 and TRBJ2-7, is GAGVSQSPSNKVTEKGKDVELRCDPISGHTALYWYRQSLGQGLEFLIYFQGNSAPDKSGLPSDRFSAERTGGSVSTLTIQRTQQEDSAVYLCASSLTSSGRQYFGPGTRLTVT.